This T cell receptor beta chain was sequenced during a study of blood T cells in healthy people across ages. The CDR3 runs to 14 residues. V was clipped by 5 bases and J by 4 bases; unmatched bases: 8. Germline values: CDR1 MDHEN, CDR2 SYDVKM. Alongside a J-beta primer mix, a sample-barcoded 5' primer served in a second PCR lasting roughly 7 to 11 cycles. TCRdb re-analysed the 5' RACE reads in MiXCR, keeping a single row per CDR3 protein. The sample holds about 760,000 distinct CDR3 sequences, roughly three fifths seen once. Healthy Caucasians from Russia aged roughly 6 to 95 served as donors. V gene TRBV28 combines with J gene TRBJ2-7; 7 bases fit TRBD2. The sequencing input was blood. This clonotype was obtained from a man aged 35 to 55 in good health. The CDR3 DNA reads as TGTGCCAGCAGTCTGCGGGAGCAGCGATACGAGCAGTACTTC. It yields the protein CASSLREQRYEQYF.